Detailed here is one TCR beta chain. The antigen is not known. The CDR3 loop spans 13 amino acids. CDR1 and CDR2 (germline): MNHEY, SVGAGI. The germline V and J ends were trimmed by 0 bases and 6 bases, with 6 bases remaining between them. The sample originates from a study of cytomegalovirus exposure and HLA in healthy donors. Researchers ran the PCR with 60 Vbeta and 13 Jbeta primers. Here immunoSEQ multiplex PCR was the method, and the copy in TCRdb shows in-frame clones only, minus some. The sample lists 200,000 or so clones, more than 75% occurring once. Study results and caveats: The authors judged a highly shared variant cluster likely a sequencing artifact.

This receptor was obtained from a man aged 30 to 45 in good health and CMV-seronegative. This sequence joins TRBV6-5 and TRBJ1-5; no reliable D call. Specimen: PBMCs. CDR3 sequence reads: CASSYSAAQPQHF. Written as DNA, the CDR3 is TGTGCCAGCAGTTACTCCGCGGCTCAGCCCCAGCATTTT.